Listed below are T cell receptor beta chains from one sample, sequenced in a study of naive and memory T cell subsets. Each CDR3 protein gets one entry after TCRdb re-called the UMI-ligation and nested PCR reads with MiXCR. The sample has more than 100,000 distinct CDR3 sequences, roughly 36% seen once. The sequencing sample was made of central memory CD4+ T cells from blood. Every receptor here comes from a human donor in good health. CDR3s include the opening cysteine and the closing phenylalanine or tryptophan. Each record gives: V gene, J gene, clone size, D gene, CDR3 protein, CDR3 DNA. A D gene is named only where the DNA matches it firmly. Clone size appears in some rows only: once, few, many, or a class for an expanded clone.

v_call: TRBV12-3/TRBV12-4; j_call: TRBJ2-1; clone_size: NA; d_call: TRBD1; cdr3_aa: CASKKLGQQKYNEQFF; cdr3_nt: TGTGCCAGCAAAAAATTGGGACAGCAAAAGTACAATGAGCAGTTCTTC
v_call: TRBV7-2; j_call: TRBJ2-2; clone_size: few; d_call: TRBD1; cdr3_aa: CASSRRTGDTGELFF; cdr3_nt: TGTGCCAGCAGCCGCAGGACAGGGGACACCGGGGAGCTGTTTTTT
v_call: TRBV27; j_call: TRBJ2-2; clone_size: NA; d_call: NA; cdr3_aa: CASSFRLAWDTGELFF; cdr3_nt: TGTGCCAGCAGTTTTCGTCTAGCTTGGGACACCGGGGAGCTGTTTTTT
v_call: TRBV7-3; j_call: TRBJ2-1; clone_size: few; d_call: NA; cdr3_aa: CASSLTSLHLEQFF; cdr3_nt: TGTGCCAGCAGCTTAACGTCTCTCCACCTAGAGCAGTTCTTC
v_call: TRBV7-2; j_call: TRBJ2-1; clone_size: NA; d_call: TRBD2; cdr3_aa: CASSLALAGGPYEQFF; cdr3_nt: TGTGCCAGCAGCTTAGCGCTGGCGGGAGGGCCTTATGAGCAGTTCTTC
v_call: TRBV5-1; j_call: TRBJ2-2; clone_size: NA; d_call: TRBD1; cdr3_aa: CASSLGTGISTGELFF; cdr3_nt: TGCGCCAGCAGCTTGGGGACAGGGATCAGCACCGGGGAGCTGTTTTTT
v_call: TRBV5-3; j_call: TRBJ1-6; clone_size: NA; d_call: NA; cdr3_aa: CARSLGRDGGSYNSPLHF; cdr3_nt: TGTGCCAGAAGCTTGGGAAGGGACGGCGGCTCCTATAATTCACCCCTCCACTTT
v_call: TRBV20-1; j_call: TRBJ2-1; clone_size: NA; d_call: TRBD2; cdr3_aa: CSAGGGMVGYNEQFF; cdr3_nt: TGCAGTGCTGGGGGGGGGATGGTAGGCTACAATGAGCAGTTCTTC
v_call: TRBV20-1; j_call: TRBJ2-3; clone_size: many; d_call: NA; cdr3_aa: CSARDRTLDTQYF; cdr3_nt: TGCAGTGCTAGAGATCGGACTCTAGATACGCAGTATTTT
v_call: TRBV6-2/TRBV6-3; j_call: TRBJ2-7; clone_size: NA; d_call: TRBD1; cdr3_aa: CASSYSGTGTFYEQYF; cdr3_nt: TGTGCCAGCAGTTATTCCGGGACAGGGACCTTCTACGAGCAGTACTTC
v_call: TRBV7-8; j_call: TRBJ2-3; clone_size: NA; d_call: NA; cdr3_aa: CASSLLGSSTDTQYF; cdr3_nt: TGTGCCAGCAGCTTATTAGGCTCTAGCACAGATACGCAGTATTTT
v_call: TRBV20-1; j_call: TRBJ2-7; clone_size: few; d_call: NA; cdr3_aa: CSARDIRDYEQYF; cdr3_nt: TGCAGTGCTAGAGATATACGGGACTACGAGCAGTACTTC
v_call: TRBV7-2; j_call: TRBJ1-4; clone_size: NA; d_call: NA; cdr3_aa: CASSSNQGTNEKLFF; cdr3_nt: TGTGCCAGCAGCTCTAATCAGGGGACTAATGAAAAACTGTTTTTT
v_call: TRBV20-1; j_call: TRBJ2-7; clone_size: NA; d_call: NA; cdr3_aa: CSASGPTYEQYF; cdr3_nt: TGCAGTGCTAGCGGGCCAACCTACGAGCAGTACTTC
v_call: TRBV4-2; j_call: TRBJ1-2; clone_size: NA; d_call: NA; cdr3_aa: CASSQDSQGWNYGYTF; cdr3_nt: TGTGCCAGCAGCCAAGATAGTCAGGGATGGAACTATGGCTACACCTTC
v_call: TRBV5-1; j_call: TRBJ2-4; clone_size: NA; d_call: NA; cdr3_aa: CASSLMDGKNIQYF; cdr3_nt: TGCGCCAGCAGCCTGATGGACGGCAAAAACATTCAGTACTTC
v_call: TRBV6-5; j_call: TRBJ2-1; clone_size: few; d_call: NA; cdr3_aa: CASSYAALGMNEQFF; cdr3_nt: TGTGCCAGCAGTTATGCAGCCCTTGGGATGAATGAGCAGTTCTTC
v_call: TRBV5-1; j_call: TRBJ2-3; clone_size: few; d_call: NA; cdr3_aa: CASSFTGIASDTQYF; cdr3_nt: TGCGCCAGCAGCTTTACAGGGATAGCATCCGATACGCAGTATTTT
v_call: TRBV20-1; j_call: TRBJ1-5; clone_size: few; d_call: TRBD1; cdr3_aa: CSARRQGLINQPQHF; cdr3_nt: TGCAGTGCCAGAAGACAGGGTTTGATCAATCAGCCCCAGCATTTT
v_call: TRBV29-1; j_call: TRBJ2-5; clone_size: many; d_call: NA; cdr3_aa: CSVEYGVETQYF; cdr3_nt: TGCAGCGTTGAATACGGGGTGGAGACCCAGTACTTC
v_call: TRBV18; j_call: TRBJ2-2; clone_size: NA; d_call: NA; cdr3_aa: CASSRDSGNTGELFF; cdr3_nt: TGTGCCAGCTCACGGGATAGCGGCAACACCGGGGAGCTGTTTTTT
v_call: TRBV2; j_call: TRBJ2-1; clone_size: NA; d_call: NA; cdr3_aa: CASRVENNEHFF; cdr3_nt: TGTGCCTCCAGGGTGGAGAACAATGAGCATTTCTTC
v_call: TRBV6-6; j_call: TRBJ2-1; clone_size: NA; d_call: NA; cdr3_aa: CASNSDYRAEQFF; cdr3_nt: TGTGCCAGCAACTCAGATTACCGGGCTGAGCAGTTCTTC
v_call: TRBV14; j_call: TRBJ2-1; clone_size: few; d_call: TRBD2; cdr3_aa: CASSQALAGSEQFF; cdr3_nt: TGTGCCAGCAGCCAAGCTTTAGCGGGATCTGAGCAGTTCTTC
v_call: TRBV19; j_call: TRBJ2-7; clone_size: NA; d_call: TRBD1; cdr3_aa: CASSPRDRADDEQYF; cdr3_nt: TGTGCCAGTAGTCCCCGGGACAGGGCGGACGACGAGCAGTACTTC
v_call: TRBV5-6; j_call: TRBJ1-6; clone_size: NA; d_call: NA; cdr3_aa: CASSARQNSPLHF; cdr3_nt: TGTGCCAGCAGCGCCAGACAGAATTCACCCCTCCACTTT
v_call: TRBV20-1; j_call: TRBJ1-5; clone_size: NA; d_call: TRBD1; cdr3_aa: CSARDPGQVSNQPQHF; cdr3_nt: TGCAGTGCTAGAGATCCCGGACAGGTGAGCAATCAGCCCCAGCATTTT
v_call: TRBV20-1; j_call: TRBJ1-5; clone_size: few; d_call: NA; cdr3_aa: CSARMGRDNQPQHF; cdr3_nt: TGCAGTGCTCGCATGGGGAGAGACAATCAGCCCCAGCATTTT
v_call: TRBV29-1; j_call: TRBJ2-4; clone_size: NA; d_call: NA; cdr3_aa: CSVGGTAQGLNIQYF; cdr3_nt: TGCAGCGTTGGGGGTACCGCGCAGGGGTTGAACATTCAGTACTTC
v_call: TRBV28; j_call: TRBJ2-6; clone_size: many; d_call: TRBD1; cdr3_aa: CASVGGSSGANVLTF; cdr3_nt: TGTGCCAGTGTAGGGGGCTCCTCTGGGGCCAACGTCCTGACTTTC
v_call: TRBV6-1; j_call: TRBJ2-4; clone_size: NA; d_call: NA; cdr3_aa: CASSEQGRNIQYF; cdr3_nt: TGTGCCAGCAGTGAACAGGGGCGCAACATTCAGTACTTC
v_call: TRBV9; j_call: TRBJ2-1; clone_size: once; d_call: NA; cdr3_aa: CASSARSGVRVHEQFF; cdr3_nt: TGTGCCAGCAGCGCCCGTTCGGGGGTCAGGGTGCATGAGCAGTTCTTC
v_call: TRBV13; j_call: TRBJ2-7; clone_size: once; d_call: NA; cdr3_aa: CASREMGVTYEQYF; cdr3_nt: TGTGCCAGCAGGGAAATGGGTGTCACCTACGAGCAGTACTTC
v_call: TRBV29-1; j_call: TRBJ2-5; clone_size: many; d_call: TRBD1; cdr3_aa: CSVETKDPGGGFQETQYF; cdr3_nt: TGCAGCGTTGAAACGAAGGACCCAGGGGGCGGGTTCCAAGAGACCCAGTACTTC
v_call: TRBV6-1; j_call: TRBJ1-2; clone_size: few; d_call: TRBD1; cdr3_aa: CASSYPGQGSVGYTF; cdr3_nt: TGTGCCAGCAGTTACCCGGGACAGGGATCTGTGGGCTACACCTTC
v_call: TRBV6-2/TRBV6-3; j_call: TRBJ2-7; clone_size: NA; d_call: NA; cdr3_aa: CATRDWPSEQYF; cdr3_nt: TGTGCCACTCGGGACTGGCCCTCCGAGCAGTACTTC
v_call: TRBV18; j_call: TRBJ1-1; clone_size: NA; d_call: NA; cdr3_aa: CASSPLGGNTEAFF; cdr3_nt: TGTGCCAGCTCACCCCTCGGGGGGAACACTGAAGCTTTCTTT
v_call: TRBV20-1; j_call: TRBJ2-3; clone_size: NA; d_call: NA; cdr3_aa: CSASTSFADTQYF; cdr3_nt: TGCAGTGCCTCAACTAGTTTCGCAGATACGCAGTATTTT
v_call: TRBV7-6; j_call: TRBJ2-3; clone_size: NA; d_call: TRBD1; cdr3_aa: CASSGTGGTDTQYF; cdr3_nt: TGTGCCAGCAGCGGGACAGGGGGGACAGATACGCAGTATTTT
v_call: TRBV18; j_call: TRBJ2-1; clone_size: NA; d_call: TRBD1; cdr3_aa: CASSQGAHNEQFF; cdr3_nt: TGTGCCAGCTCACAGGGGGCCCACAATGAGCAGTTCTTC
v_call: TRBV4-3; j_call: TRBJ2-4; clone_size: NA; d_call: TRBD2; cdr3_aa: CASSQDGRGGNIQYF; cdr3_nt: TGCGCCAGCAGCCAAGATGGGCGGGGGGGAAACATTCAGTACTTC
v_call: TRBV5-1; j_call: TRBJ2-3; clone_size: NA; d_call: TRBD2; cdr3_aa: CASMLAGVRDTDTQYF; cdr3_nt: TGCGCCAGCATGCTAGCGGGAGTTCGGGACACAGATACGCAGTATTTT